This record concerns one T cell receptor (beta chain) sequence. This entry belongs to a study of blood T cell repertoires in COVID-19. Across the whole study: Donors in the United States, Italy and Spain gave samples during acute or convalescent COVID-19. PBMCs, B-cell-depleted T cells, or T cells provided the cDNA or gDNA that made up the material.

Per the original data handling: Reference gene primer amplification gave estimated nucleated cell counts. The protocol was immunoSEQ multiplex PCR, while the TCRdb copy is restricted to in-frame clones and leaves out a portion. V and J calls and clone size are given by that table; D and trimming were obtained from the DNA. The sample carries 50,000 to 60,000 clones, around 84% recorded once. V gave up 5 bases and J gave up 1 base, with 5 bases separating them. CDR1 and CDR2 (germline): SQVTM, ANQGSEA. This CDR3 is built from 11 residues. This receptor was obtained from a human donor in a cohort sampled during active or convalescent COVID-19. This sequence joins TRBV29-1 and TRBJ1-1; no firm D call. Specimen: peripheral blood. Here the CDR3 reads CSVRQNTEAFF. Here the CDR3 DNA reads TGCAGCGTTAGACAGAACACTGAAGCTTTCTTT.